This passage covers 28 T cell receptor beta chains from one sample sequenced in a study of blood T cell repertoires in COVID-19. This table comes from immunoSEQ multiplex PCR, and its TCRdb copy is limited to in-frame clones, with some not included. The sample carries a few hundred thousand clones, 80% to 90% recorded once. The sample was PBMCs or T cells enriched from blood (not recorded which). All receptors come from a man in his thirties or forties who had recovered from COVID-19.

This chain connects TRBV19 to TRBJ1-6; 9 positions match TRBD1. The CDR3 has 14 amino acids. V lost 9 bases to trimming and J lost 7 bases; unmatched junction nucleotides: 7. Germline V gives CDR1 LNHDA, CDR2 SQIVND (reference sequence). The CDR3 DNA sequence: TGTGCCAGCCAAACCGGGACAGGGAATTCACCCCTCCACTTT. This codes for CASQTGTGNSPLHF. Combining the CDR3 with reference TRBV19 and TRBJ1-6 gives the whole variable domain DGGITQSPKYLFRKEGQNVTLSCEQNLNHDAMYWYRQDPGQGLRLIYYSQIVNDFQKGDIAEGYSVSREKKESFPLTVTSAQKNPTAFYLCASQTGTGNSPLHFGNGTRLTVT.

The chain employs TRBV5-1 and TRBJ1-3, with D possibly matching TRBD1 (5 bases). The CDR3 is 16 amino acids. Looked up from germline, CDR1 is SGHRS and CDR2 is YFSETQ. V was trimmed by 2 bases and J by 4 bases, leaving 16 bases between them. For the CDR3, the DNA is TGCGCCAGCAGCTTCTCGGGGCTCGGGGGAGGAAACACCATATATTTT. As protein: CASSFSGLGGGNTIYF.

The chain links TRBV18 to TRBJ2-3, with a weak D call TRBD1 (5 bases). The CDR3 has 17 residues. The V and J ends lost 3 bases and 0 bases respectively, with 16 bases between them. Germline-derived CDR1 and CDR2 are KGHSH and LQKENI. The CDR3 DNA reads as TGTGCCAGCTCACCTTTCGTGGGGCAGGTGAGCACAGATACGCAGTATTTT. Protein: CASSPFVGQVSTDTQYF. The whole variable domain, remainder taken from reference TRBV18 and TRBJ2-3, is NAGVMQNPRHLVRRRGQEARLRCSPMKGHSHVYWYRQLPEEGLKFMVYLQKENIIDESGMPKERFSAEFPKEGPSILRIQQVVRGDSAAYFCASSPFVGQVSTDTQYFGPGTRLTVL.

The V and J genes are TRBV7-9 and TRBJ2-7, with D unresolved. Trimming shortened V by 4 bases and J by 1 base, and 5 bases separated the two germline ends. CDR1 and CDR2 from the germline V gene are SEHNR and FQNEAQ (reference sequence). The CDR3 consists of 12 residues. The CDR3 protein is CASSWASYEQYF. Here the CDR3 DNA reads TGTGCCAGCAGCTGGGCGTCCTACGAGCAGTACTTC.

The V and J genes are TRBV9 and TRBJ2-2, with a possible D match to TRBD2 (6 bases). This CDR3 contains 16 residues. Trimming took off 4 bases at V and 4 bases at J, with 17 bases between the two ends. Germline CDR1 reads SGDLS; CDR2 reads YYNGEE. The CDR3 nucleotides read TGTGCCAGCAGCCTCGGGGGTCTGGCAATCACCGGGGAGCTGTTTTTT. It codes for CASSLGGLAITGELFF.

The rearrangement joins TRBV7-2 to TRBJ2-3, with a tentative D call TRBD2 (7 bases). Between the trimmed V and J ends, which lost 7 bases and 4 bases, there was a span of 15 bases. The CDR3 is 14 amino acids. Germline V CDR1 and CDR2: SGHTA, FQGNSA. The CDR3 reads CASKMGGRSDTQYF. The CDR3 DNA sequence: TGTGCCAGCAAAATGGGGGGGCGGTCAGATACGCAGTATTTT.

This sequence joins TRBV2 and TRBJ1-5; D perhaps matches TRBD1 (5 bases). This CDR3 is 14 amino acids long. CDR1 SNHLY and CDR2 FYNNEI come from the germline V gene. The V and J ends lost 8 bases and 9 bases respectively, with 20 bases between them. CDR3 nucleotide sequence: TGTGCCAGCGGGACTGGAAATTTTCCGGGGCCCCAGCATTTT. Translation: CASGTGNFPGPQHF.

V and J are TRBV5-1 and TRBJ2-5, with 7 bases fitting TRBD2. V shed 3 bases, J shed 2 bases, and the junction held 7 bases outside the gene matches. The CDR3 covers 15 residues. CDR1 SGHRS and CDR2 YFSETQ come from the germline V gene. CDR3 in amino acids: CASSYKLGGQETQYF. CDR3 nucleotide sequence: TGCGCCAGCAGCTATAAACTGGGGGGGCAAGAGACCCAGTACTTC.

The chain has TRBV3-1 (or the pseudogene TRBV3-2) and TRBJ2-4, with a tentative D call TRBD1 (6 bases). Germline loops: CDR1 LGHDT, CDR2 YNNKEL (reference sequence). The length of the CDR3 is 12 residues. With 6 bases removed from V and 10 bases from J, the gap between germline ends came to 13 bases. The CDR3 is CASRNGRGIQYF. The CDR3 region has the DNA TGTGCCAGCAGGAACGGTAGGGGGATTCAGTACTTC.

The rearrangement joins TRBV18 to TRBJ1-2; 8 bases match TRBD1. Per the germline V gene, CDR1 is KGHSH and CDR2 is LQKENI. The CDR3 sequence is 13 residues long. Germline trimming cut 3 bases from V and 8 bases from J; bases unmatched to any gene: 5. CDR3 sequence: CASSPDRENGYTF. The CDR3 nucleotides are TGTGCCAGCTCACCGGACAGGGAGAACGGCTACACCTTC.

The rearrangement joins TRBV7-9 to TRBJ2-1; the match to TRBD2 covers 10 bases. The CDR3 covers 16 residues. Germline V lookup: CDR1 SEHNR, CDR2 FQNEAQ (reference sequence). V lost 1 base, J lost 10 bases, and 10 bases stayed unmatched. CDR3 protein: CASSLGERGGLREQFF. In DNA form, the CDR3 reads TGTGCCAGCAGCTTAGGGGAGCGGGGGGGACTTCGAGAGCAGTTCTTC.

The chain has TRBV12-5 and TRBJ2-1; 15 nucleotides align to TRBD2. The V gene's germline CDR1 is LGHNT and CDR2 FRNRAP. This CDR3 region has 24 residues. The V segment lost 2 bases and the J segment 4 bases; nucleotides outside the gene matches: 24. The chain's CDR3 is CASGLPDPGLAGGGSTYQYNEQFF. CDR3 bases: TGTGCTAGTGGTTTGCCAGATCCGGGACTAGCGGGGGGCGGGTCCACTTACCAATACAATGAGCAGTTCTTC.

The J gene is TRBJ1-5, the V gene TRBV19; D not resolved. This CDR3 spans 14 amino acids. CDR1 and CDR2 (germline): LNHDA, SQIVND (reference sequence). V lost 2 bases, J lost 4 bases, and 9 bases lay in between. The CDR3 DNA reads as TGTGCCAGTAGTATAAGCACAGAAAATCAGCCCCAGCATTTT. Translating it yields CASSISTENQPQHF.

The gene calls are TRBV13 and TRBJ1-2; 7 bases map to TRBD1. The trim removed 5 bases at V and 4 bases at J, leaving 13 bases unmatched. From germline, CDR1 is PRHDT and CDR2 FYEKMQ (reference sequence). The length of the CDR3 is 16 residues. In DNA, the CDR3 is TGTGCCAGCAGCGCAGGGGGTACAGCCCCCCGCTATGGCTACACCTTC. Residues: CASSAGGTAPRYGYTF.

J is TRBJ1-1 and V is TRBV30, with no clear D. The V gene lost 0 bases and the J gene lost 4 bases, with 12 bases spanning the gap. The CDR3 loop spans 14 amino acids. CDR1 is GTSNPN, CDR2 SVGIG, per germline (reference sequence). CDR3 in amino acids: CAWSVSGWVTEAFF. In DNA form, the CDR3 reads TGTGCCTGGAGTGTATCGGGGTGGGTCACTGAAGCTTTCTTT. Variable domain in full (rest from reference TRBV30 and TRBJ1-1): SQTIHQWPATLVQPVGSPLSLECTVEGTSNPNLYWYRQAAGRGLQLLFYSVGIGQISSEVPQNLSASRPQDRQFILSSKKLLLSDSGFYLCAWSVSGWVTEAFFGQGTRLTVV.

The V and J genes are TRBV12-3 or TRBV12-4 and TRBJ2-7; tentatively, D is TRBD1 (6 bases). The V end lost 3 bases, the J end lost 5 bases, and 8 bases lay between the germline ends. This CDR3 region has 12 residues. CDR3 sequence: CASSFSGDEQYF. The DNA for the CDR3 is TGTGCCAGCAGTTTTTCAGGGGACGAGCAGTACTTC.

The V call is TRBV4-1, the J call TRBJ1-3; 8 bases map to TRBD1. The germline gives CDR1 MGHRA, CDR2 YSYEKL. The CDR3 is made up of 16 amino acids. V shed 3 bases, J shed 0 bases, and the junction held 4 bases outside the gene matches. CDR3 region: CASSQVDRGSGNTIYF. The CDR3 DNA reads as TGCGCCAGCAGCCAGGTAGACAGGGGCTCTGGAAACACCATATATTTT.

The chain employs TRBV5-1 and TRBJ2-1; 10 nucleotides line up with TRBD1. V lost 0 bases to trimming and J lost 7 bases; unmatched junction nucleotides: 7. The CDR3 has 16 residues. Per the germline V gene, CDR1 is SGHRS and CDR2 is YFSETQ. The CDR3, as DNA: TGCGCCAGCAGCTTGGAGGTTAGACAGGGGGCGAATGAGCAGTTCTTC. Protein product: CASSLEVRQGANEQFF.

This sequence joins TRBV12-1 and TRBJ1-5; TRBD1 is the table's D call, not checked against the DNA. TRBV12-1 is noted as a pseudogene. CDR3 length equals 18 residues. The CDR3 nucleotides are TGTGCCAGCAGCTTACGGGACAGTTGTAAAGGGACCATTCAGCCCCAGCATTTT. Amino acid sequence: CASSLRDSCKGTIQPQHF.

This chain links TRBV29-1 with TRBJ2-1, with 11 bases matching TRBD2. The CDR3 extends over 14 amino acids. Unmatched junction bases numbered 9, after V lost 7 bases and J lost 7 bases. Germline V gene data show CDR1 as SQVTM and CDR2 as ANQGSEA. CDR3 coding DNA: TGCAGCGCTATTAGCGGGGGGGCGCTGAATGAGCAGTTCTTC. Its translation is CSAISGGALNEQFF.

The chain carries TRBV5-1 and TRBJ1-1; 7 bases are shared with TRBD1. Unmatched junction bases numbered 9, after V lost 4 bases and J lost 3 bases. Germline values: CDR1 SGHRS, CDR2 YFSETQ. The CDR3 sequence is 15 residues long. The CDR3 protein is CASSRDRVGDTEAFF. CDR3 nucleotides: TGCGCCAGCAGCAGGGACAGAGTGGGGGACACTGAAGCTTTCTTT.

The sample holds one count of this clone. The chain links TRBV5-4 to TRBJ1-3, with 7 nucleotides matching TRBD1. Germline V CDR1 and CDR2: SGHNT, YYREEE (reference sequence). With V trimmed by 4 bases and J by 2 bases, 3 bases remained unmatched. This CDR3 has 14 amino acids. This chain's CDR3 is CASSRDRAGNTIYF. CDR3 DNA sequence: TGTGCCAGCAGCCGCGACAGGGCTGGAAACACCATATATTTT.

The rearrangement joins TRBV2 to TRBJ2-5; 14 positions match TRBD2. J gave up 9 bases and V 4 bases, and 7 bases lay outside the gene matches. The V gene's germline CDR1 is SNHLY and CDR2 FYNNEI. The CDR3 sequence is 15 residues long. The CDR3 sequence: CASSVSGLAGGPQYF. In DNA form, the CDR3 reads TGTGCCAGCAGTGTGTCCGGACTAGCGGGGGGCCCCCAGTACTTC.

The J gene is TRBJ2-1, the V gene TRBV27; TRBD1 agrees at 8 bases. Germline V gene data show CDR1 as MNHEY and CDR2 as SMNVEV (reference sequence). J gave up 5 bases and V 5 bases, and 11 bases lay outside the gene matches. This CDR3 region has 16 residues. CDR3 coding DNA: TGTGCCAGCAGTCCCTCGACAGGGGAGGCGGACAATGAGCAGTTCTTC. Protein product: CASSPSTGEADNEQFF.

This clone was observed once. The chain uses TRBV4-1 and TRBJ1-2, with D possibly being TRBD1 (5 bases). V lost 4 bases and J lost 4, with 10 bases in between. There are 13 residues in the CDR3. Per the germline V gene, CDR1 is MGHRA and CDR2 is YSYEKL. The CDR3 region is CASSPAGGYGYTF. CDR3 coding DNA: TGCGCCAGCAGCCCCGCCGGGGGCTATGGCTACACCTTC.

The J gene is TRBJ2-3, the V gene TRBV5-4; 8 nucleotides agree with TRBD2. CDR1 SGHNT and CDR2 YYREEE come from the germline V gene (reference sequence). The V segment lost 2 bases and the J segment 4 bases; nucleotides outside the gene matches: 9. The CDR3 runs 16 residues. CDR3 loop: CASSFDGGASSDTQYF. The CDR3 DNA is TGTGCCAGCAGCTTCGACGGGGGGGCCTCATCAGATACGCAGTATTTT.

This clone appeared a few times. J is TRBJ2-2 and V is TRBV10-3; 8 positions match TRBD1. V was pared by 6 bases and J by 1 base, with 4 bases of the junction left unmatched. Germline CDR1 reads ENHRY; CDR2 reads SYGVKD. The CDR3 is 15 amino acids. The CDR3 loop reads CAIRTGTGNTGELFF. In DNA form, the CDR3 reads TGTGCCATCAGGACCGGGACAGGGAACACCGGGGAGCTGTTTTTT.

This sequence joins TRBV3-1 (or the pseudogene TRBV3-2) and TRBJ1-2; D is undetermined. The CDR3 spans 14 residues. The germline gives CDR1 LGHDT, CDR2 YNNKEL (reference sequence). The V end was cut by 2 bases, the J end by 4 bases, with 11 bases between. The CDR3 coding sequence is TGTGCCAGCAGCCAACGTGAAGGAGTCTATGGCTACACCTTC. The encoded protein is CASSQREGVYGYTF.